The next 16 T cell receptor beta chains were all read from a single sample in a study of T cell clonotyping in hematopoietic cell transplantation (dated by TCRdb to the early 2020s). Taken with the paper, the label for time point translates to: recipient sample about 28 days before transplant, after cytoreduction. Libraries were prepared through the immunoSEQ multiplex PCR assay. TCRdb provides this immuneACCESS table in a form limited to in-frame rearrangements. Some clones are lacking; in checked studies, under half of them reflect an unresolved V gene, and why the rest are absent is not known. The sample contains 25,000 to 30,000 clones, more than 70% of them found a single time. Roughly 1.9% of the sample is held by the ten biggest clonotypes. Source: peripheral blood mononuclear cells, taken before stem cell transplant. These TCRs come from a man aged 40-49 years with acute myeloid leukemia. Some clones in this sample may be carry-over from other donors' samples.

The chain has TRBV6-5 and TRBJ1-2; D unresolved. The CDR3 covers 14 residues. The germline gives CDR1 MNHEY, CDR2 SVGAGI. The V gene lost 2 bases and the J gene lost 3 bases, with 10 bases spanning the gap. The CDR3: CASSYGNGDYGYTF. CDR3 DNA sequence: TGTGCCAGCAGTTACGGGAATGGGGACTATGGCTACACCTTC.

The chain combines TRBV7-8 with TRBJ2-7; D is uncertain. The V gene's germline CDR1 is SGHVS and CDR2 FQNEAQ. This CDR3 is built from 18 residues. The ends were cut back, 3 bases at V and 2 bases at J, with 23 bases in the middle. CDR3 DNA sequence: TGTGCCAGCAGCTTCCCCCAAGTTAGCCAGACCCGAGCCTACGAGCAGTACTTC. Its protein product is CASSFPQVSQTRAYEQYF.

This chain uses TRBV7-9 with TRBJ2-3, with 11 bases fitting TRBD2. The V and J ends lost 6 bases and 4 bases, in that order; junction bases with no gene match: 15. CDR1 is SEHNR, CDR2 FQNEAQ, per germline (reference sequence). CDR3 size: 18 residues. CDR3 sequence reads: CASSLPLRLAGRSDTQYF. Written as DNA, the CDR3 is TGTGCCAGCAGTTTACCCCTCAGACTAGCGGGGAGGTCAGATACGCAGTATTTT.

This rearrangement joins TRBV5-6 to TRBJ1-1, with D maybe TRBD1 (5 bases). Germline V gene sequence: CDR1 SGHDT, CDR2 YYEEEE. This CDR3 has 12 residues. V was pared by 2 bases and J by 5 bases, with 7 bases between. The CDR3 reads CASSLGVTEAFF. The CDR3 nucleotides are TGTGCCAGCAGCTTAGGGGTGACTGAAGCTTTCTTT.

V and J are TRBV6-1 and TRBJ1-2; D is unclear. The length of the CDR3 is 14 residues. The V gene's germline CDR1 is MNHNS and CDR2 SASEGT. V gave up 2 bases and J gave up 4 bases, with 11 bases separating them. The CDR3 here is CASSEPGRSYGYTF. CDR3 bases: TGTGCCAGCAGTGAACCGGGGAGAAGCTATGGCTACACCTTC.

V is TRBV25-1 and J is TRBJ1-1; D remains ambiguous. The V and J ends lost 1 base and 7 bases respectively, with 10 bases between them. CDR3 length: 13 amino acids. The germline V gene has CDR1 MGHDK and CDR2 SYGVNS. CDR3 coding DNA: TGTGCCAGCAGTGAATCTATAGGGCTTGAAGCTTTCTTT. This sequence encodes CASSESIGLEAFF.

This chain connects TRBV11-2 to TRBJ1-6; D not certain. CDR1 is SGHAT, CDR2 FQNNGV, per germline. V was cut by 3 bases and J by 7 bases, with 7 bases left in between. The CDR3 contains 13 residues. This CDR3 reads CASSFFKNSPLHF. The CDR3 DNA reads TGTGCCAGCAGCTTCTTTAAAAATTCACCCCTCCACTTT.

The rearrangement links TRBV7-9 to TRBJ2-3, with TRBD1 matching 9 bases. The CDR3 covers 14 residues. Trimming took 8 bases from V and 6 from J; bases not matched to a gene: 9. Germline CDR1 and CDR2: SEHNR and FQNEAQ (reference sequence). CDR3 DNA: TGTGCCAGCGGCCGGGACAGGGCTTTGGATACGCAGTATTTT. Translation gives CASGRDRALDTQYF.

The V and J genes are TRBV9 and TRBJ1-1; D is unclear. The CDR3 has 14 residues. V lost 3 bases and J 1 base, leaving 10 bases between the germline ends. Germline lookup yields CDR1 SGDLS and CDR2 YYNGEE. CDR3 DNA: TGTGCCAGCAGCGGACCCGTAGGGAACACTGAAGCTTTCTTT. Encoded protein: CASSGPVGNTEAFF.

This chain joins TRBV2 and TRBJ1-5, with 8 bases that match TRBD1. The germline V gene encodes CDR1 SNHLY and CDR2 FYNNEI. V lost 4 bases, J lost 10 bases, and 9 bases stayed unmatched. The CDR3 is made up of 14 amino acids. CDR3 nucleotides: TGTGCCAGCAGTGGGACAGGGAAGGGTGGACCCCAGCATTTT. Residues: CASSGTGKGGPQHF.

The chain recombines TRBV11-1 with TRBJ1-2; the D gene is possibly TRBD1 (5 bases). V lost 3 bases and J lost 0, with 11 bases in between. Germline CDR1 reads SGHAT; CDR2 reads FQDESV (reference sequence). This CDR3 comprises 15 residues. DNA for the CDR3: TGTGCCAGCAGCTTGGGCAGGGTAGCTAACTATGGCTACACCTTC. This translates into CASSLGRVANYGYTF.

This chain uses TRBV10-1 with TRBJ2-5; D remains unclear. The CDR3 runs 14 residues. Deletions cut 3 bases from V and 4 bases from J, with 12 bases between. Looked up from germline, CDR1 is WNHNN and CDR2 is SYGVQD (reference sequence). The CDR3 DNA reads as TGCGCCAGCAGTGACCCCAATAGTGCAGAGACCCAGTACTTC. It is translated as CASSDPNSAETQYF.

CDR3 amino acids: CASSLVGRNTIYF. The CDR3 DNA follows: TGTGCCAGCAGCTTAGTAGGGAGGAACACCATATATTTT. The chain recombines TRBV11-2 with TRBJ1-3, with no clear D. This CDR3 is built from 13 residues. Trimming took off 1 base at V and 7 bases at J, with 8 bases between the two ends. CDR1 and CDR2 (germline): SGHAT, FQNNGV.

The chain recombines TRBV30 with TRBJ2-3; possible D gene TRBD1, 5 bases. The germline gives CDR1 GTSNPN, CDR2 SVGIG (reference sequence). The CDR3 consists of 14 residues. V was cut by 1 base and J by 2 bases, with 10 bases left in between. CDR3 sequence reads: CAWSDRSYTDTQYF. CDR3 coding DNA: TGTGCCTGGAGTGACAGGAGTTACACAGATACGCAGTATTTT.

The rearrangement links TRBV5-1 to TRBJ2-7, with no clear D. The germline V and J ends were trimmed by 2 bases and 3 bases, with 9 bases remaining between them. CDR3 length: 13 residues. The V gene's germline CDR1 is SGHRS and CDR2 YFSETQ. In nucleotides, the CDR3 is TGCGCCAGCAGCTTTTCAGATTACTACGAGCAGTACTTC. It codes for CASSFSDYYEQYF. Full variable domain (missing parts from reference TRBV5-1 and TRBJ2-7): KAGVTQTPRYLIKTRGQQVTLSCSPISGHRSVSWYQQTPGQGLQFLFEYFSETQRNKGNFPGRFSGRQFSNSRSEMNVSTLELGDSALYLCASSFSDYYEQYFGPGTRLTVT.

The chain combines TRBV4-2 with TRBJ1-4, with D unresolved. Trimming shortened V by 3 bases and J by 13 bases, and 9 bases separated the two germline ends. Germline V gene lookup returns CDR1 LGHNA and CDR2 YNFKEQ. The CDR3 is 11 amino acids. CDR3 protein: CASSQGAGLFF. The DNA of the CDR3 is TGTGCCAGCAGCCAGGGCGCCGGACTGTTTTTT.